This TCR beta chain was identified in a study of blood T cell repertoires in COVID-19. Study summary: PBMCs, B-cell-depleted T cells, or T cells provided the cDNA or gDNA that made up the material.

In the authors' workflow: Reference gene primer amplification gave nucleated cell count estimates. Repertoires were generated with immunoSEQ multiplex PCR, while TCRdb's copy carries only in-frame clones and drops some. Clone size and the V and J calls come from that table; the DNA yielded D and trimming. The repertoire holds 40,000 or so clones, with roughly 85% as singletons. This clonotype originated in a human donor in a cohort sampled during active COVID-19. The specimen was peripheral blood.

CDR3 nucleotide sequence: TGCGCCAGCAGTAGAAACCTTAACAGCGGGGGAAACACCATATATTTT. Protein sequence: CASSRNLNSGGNTIYF. This chain connects TRBV5-1 to TRBJ1-3; D remains ambiguous. Germline values: CDR1 SGHRS, CDR2 YFSETQ. Between the trimmed V and J ends, which lost 5 bases and 4 bases, there was a span of 19 bases. This CDR3 is 16 amino acids long.